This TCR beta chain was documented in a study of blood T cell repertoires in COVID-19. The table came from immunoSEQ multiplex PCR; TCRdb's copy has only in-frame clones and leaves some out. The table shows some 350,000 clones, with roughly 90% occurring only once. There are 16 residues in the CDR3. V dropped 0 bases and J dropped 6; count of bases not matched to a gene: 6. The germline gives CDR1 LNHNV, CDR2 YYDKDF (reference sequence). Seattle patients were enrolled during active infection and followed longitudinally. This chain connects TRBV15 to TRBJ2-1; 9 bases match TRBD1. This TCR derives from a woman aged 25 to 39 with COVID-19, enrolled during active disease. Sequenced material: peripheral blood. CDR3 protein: CATSRESGTGSNEQFF. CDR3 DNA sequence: TGTGCCACCAGCAGAGAGTCCGGGACAGGGTCCAATGAGCAGTTCTTC.